The 32 T cell receptor beta chains given below trace back to one sample, sequenced in a study of blood T cell repertoires in COVID-19. Repertoires were generated with immunoSEQ multiplex PCR, while TCRdb's copy carries only in-frame clones and drops some. The sample shows around 67,000 clones, approximately 84% of them seen only once. Sequencing input: peripheral blood. These receptor sequences come from a man aged 65 to 85 with acute or convalescent COVID-19.

DNA of the CDR3: TGTGCCAACCCAGGGGGCCGCACAGATACGCAGTATTTT. It translates to CANPGGRTDTQYF. The J gene is TRBJ2-3, the V gene TRBV5-8; 8 bases align to TRBD1. Germline assignment: CDR1 SGHTS and CDR2 YDEGEE. The V gene end was trimmed by 9 bases and the J gene end by 1 base; junction bases not matched to a gene: 4. The CDR3 is 13 amino acids.

This rearrangement joins TRBV5-1 to TRBJ1-1, with 9 bases fitting TRBD1. The ends lost 5 bases at V and 0 bases at J; junction bases unmatched: 2. The CDR3 covers 14 residues. The germline V gene encodes CDR1 SGHRS and CDR2 YFSETQ. The CDR3 region is CASRRTGVNTEAFF. The CDR3 coding sequence is TGCGCCAGCAGGCGGACAGGGGTGAACACTGAAGCTTTCTTT.

This sequence joins TRBV27 and TRBJ1-6; tentative D call: TRBD1 (6 bases). V lost 11 bases and J 7 bases, leaving 15 bases between the germline ends. Germline values: CDR1 MNHEY, CDR2 SMNVEV (reference sequence). The CDR3 runs to 13 residues. CDR3 protein: CAARGRENSPLHF. The CDR3 DNA reads TGTGCCGCAAGGGGGAGGGAAAATTCACCCCTCCACTTT.

This chain connects TRBV28 to TRBJ2-3, with TRBD2 matching 7 bases. This CDR3 spans 15 amino acids. Germline CDR1 is MDHEN and CDR2 is SYDVKM. The V and J ends lost 9 bases and 7 bases, in that order; junction bases with no gene match: 16. The CDR3 DNA reads TGTGCCAGTACCTTGGGCGGGAGTCGACAGCATACGCAGTATTTT. This gives the protein CASTLGGSRQHTQYF.

The J gene is TRBJ2-7, the V gene TRBV5-4, with D maybe TRBD2 (5 bases). The CDR3 has 14 residues. V lost 3 bases, J lost 6 bases, and 16 bases lay in between. Germline assignment: CDR1 SGHNT and CDR2 YYREEE (reference sequence). The CDR3 DNA follows: TGTGCCAGCAGCTCTGAGGTACGGGGTGGCGAGCAGTACTTC. It specifies CASSSEVRGGEQYF.

The chain links TRBV12-3 or TRBV12-4 to TRBJ1-1; tentatively, D is TRBD1 (5 bases). V lost 2 bases to trimming and J lost 2 bases, with 6 bases between them. The CDR3 length is 13 residues. The DNA of the CDR3 is TGTGCCAGCAGTTTACAGGGTAACACTGAAGCTTTCTTT. It translates to CASSLQGNTEAFF.

This chain connects TRBV5-1 to TRBJ1-3; no clear D. The CDR3 is 13 amino acids. CDR1 and CDR2 (germline): SGHRS, YFSETQ. V dropped 4 bases and J dropped 4 bases, with 9 bases sitting between them. DNA of the CDR3: TGCGCCAGCAGCCCACTCGCCGGAAACACCATATATTTT. It yields the protein CASSPLAGNTIYF.

The chain links TRBV5-1 to TRBJ2-1, with unresolved D. The germline gives CDR1 SGHRS, CDR2 YFSETQ. Trimming removed 3 bases at V and 1 base at J, with 5 bases between. This CDR3 contains 13 residues. The CDR3: CASSYGSYNEQFF. CDR3 nucleotides: TGCGCCAGCAGCTACGGGTCCTACAATGAGCAGTTCTTC.

This clone was seen once. The chain joins TRBV6-5 to TRBJ2-2; no clear D gene. With 6 bases removed from V and 8 bases from J, the gap between germline ends came to 7 bases. Germline CDR1 and CDR2: MNHEY and SVGAGI. CDR3 length: 11 amino acids. This CDR3 reads CASRSLGELFF. As DNA, the CDR3 is TGTGCCAGCAGGTCATTGGGGGAGCTGTTTTTT.

The rearrangement links TRBV19 to TRBJ1-3; D not resolved. The germline CDR1 and CDR2 sequences are LNHDA and SQIVND (reference sequence). The germline V and J ends were trimmed by 0 bases and 0 bases, with 6 bases remaining between them. The CDR3 is 15 residues long. The CDR3 DNA follows: TGTGCCAGTAGTATAGATGCGGCCTCTGGAAACACCATATATTTT. It specifies CASSIDAASGNTIYF.

The sample holds a few counts of this clone. The V and J genes are TRBV5-1 and TRBJ2-1, with D maybe TRBD2 (6 bases). V was shortened by 4 bases and J by 0 bases, with 8 bases between the two germline ends. The length of the CDR3 is 14 residues. Germline-derived CDR1 and CDR2 are SGHRS and YFSETQ. In nucleotides, the CDR3 is TGCGCCAGCAGCCGGGGGATCTCCTACAATGAGCAGTTCTTC. This sequence encodes CASSRGISYNEQFF.

The CDR3 region has the DNA TGCAGCGTTGAAGATGGAACAGGGTCCACTGAAGCTTTCTTT. It codes for CSVEDGTGSTEAFF. The gene calls are TRBV29-1 and TRBJ1-1; a possible D gene is TRBD1 (6 bases). The CDR3 is 14 amino acids. V was trimmed by 0 bases and J by 4 bases, leaving 12 bases between them. Germline CDR1 SQVTM, CDR2 ANQGSEA. Full variable domain (remainder filled in from reference TRBV29-1 and TRBJ1-1): SAVISQKPSRDICQRGTSLTIQCQVDSQVTMMFWYRQQPGQSLTLIATANQGSEATYESGFVIDKFPISRPNLTFSTLTVSNMSPEDSSIYLCSVEDGTGSTEAFFGQGTRLTVV.

The V and J genes are TRBV6-1 and TRBJ1-4; 10 positions match TRBD1. The CDR3 consists of 15 residues. The germline CDR1 and CDR2 sequences are MNHNS and SASEGT. The V and J ends lost 1 base and 6 bases, in that order; junction bases with no gene match: 2. CDR3 bases: TGTGCCAGCAGTGAAGTGGGGACAGGGGATGAAAAACTGTTTTTT. Translation gives CASSEVGTGDEKLFF.

This clone showed up just once. The chain combines TRBV4-3 with TRBJ2-3, with 12 bases aligning to TRBD2. Germline V gene lookup returns CDR1 LGHNA and CDR2 YSLEER. The CDR3 totals 18 residues. V shed 0 bases and J 2 bases; nucleotides not matched to a gene: 6. The CDR3 protein is CASSQDILAGGNTDTQYF. As DNA, the CDR3 is TGCGCCAGCAGCCAAGATATACTAGCGGGGGGCAACACAGATACGCAGTATTTT.

The chain links TRBV24-1 to TRBJ2-1, with a tentative D call TRBD1 (5 bases). Per the germline V gene, CDR1 is KGHDR and CDR2 is SFDVKD. V lost 4 bases to trimming and J lost 5 bases, with 8 bases between them. The CDR3 loop spans 13 amino acids. The CDR3: CATSENRNNEQFF. CDR3 bases: TGTGCCACCAGTGAAAACAGGAACAATGAGCAGTTCTTC.

In its sample, this clone was seen once. This chain links TRBV7-9 with TRBJ2-1, with 9 bases fitting TRBD2. Looked up from germline, CDR1 is SEHNR and CDR2 is FQNEAQ (reference sequence). The junction had 13 bases not matched to a gene; V was cut back by 2 bases and J by 8 bases. This CDR3 contains 17 residues. DNA of the CDR3: TGTGCCAGCAGCTTAAGGAAACAGGGACTAGCTACCGATGAGCAGTTCTTC. This gives the protein CASSLRKQGLATDEQFF. The full variable domain, in which reference TRBV7-9 and TRBJ2-1 provide the parts outside the CDR3, is DTGVSQNPRHKITKRGQNVTFRCDPISEHNRLYWYRQTLGQGPEFLTYFQNEAQLEKSRLLSDRFSAERPKGSFSTLEIQRTEQGDSAMYLCASSLRKQGLATDEQFFGPGTRLTVL.

This chain joins TRBV6-1 and TRBJ1-1, with a tentative D call TRBD1 (5 bases). CDR3 size: 14 residues. The V end was cut by 3 bases, the J end by 1 base, with 9 bases between. The germline gives CDR1 MNHNS, CDR2 SASEGT. The CDR3 DNA sequence: TGTGCCAGCAGTGACAGGGCCGGGAACACTGAAGCTTTCTTT. Amino acid sequence: CASSDRAGNTEAFF.

V is TRBV19 and J is TRBJ2-1, with 7 bases aligning to TRBD2. The CDR3 is made up of 19 amino acids. Germline V lookup: CDR1 LNHDA, CDR2 SQIVND (reference sequence). V lost 3 bases and J lost 7; bases outside the gene matches: 21. CDR3 protein: CASSMLPQVGGSWGNEQFF. The CDR3 nucleotides read TGTGCCAGTAGTATGCTCCCCCAGGTGGGCGGGAGTTGGGGTAATGAGCAGTTCTTC.

The genes are TRBV7-9 and TRBJ2-1; 7 nucleotides agree with TRBD2. The CDR3 loop spans 16 amino acids. Trimming at V came to 5 bases and at J to 4 bases, leaving 11 bases not matched to a gene. Germline CDR1 SEHNR, CDR2 FQNEAQ (reference sequence). For the CDR3, the DNA is TGTGCCAGCAGCATCGCTGCGGGAGCGGGGTACAATGAGCAGTTCTTC. Translation gives CASSIAAGAGYNEQFF.

This chain links TRBV10-2 with TRBJ2-7; 13 bases are a match to TRBD2. There are 18 residues in the CDR3. V lost 5 bases to trimming and J lost 2 bases; unmatched junction nucleotides: 12. Germline CDR1 and CDR2: WSHSY and SAAADI. CDR3 bases: TGCGCCAGCAGTTATGGACTAGCGGGAGAAGTAGAGACCTACGAGCAGTACTTC. This encodes CASSYGLAGEVETYEQYF.

The rearrangement joins TRBV5-1 to TRBJ2-1, with a possible D match to TRBD1 (5 bases). Looked up from germline, CDR1 is SGHRS and CDR2 is YFSETQ. The CDR3 has 13 amino acids. With 3 bases removed from V and 5 bases from J, the gap between germline ends came to 9 bases. CDR3 region: CASSWGRHNEQFF. In nucleotides, the CDR3 is TGCGCCAGCAGCTGGGGCAGACACAATGAGCAGTTCTTC.

The CDR3 nucleotides are TGTGCCAGCAGCTTTGGGCGGGAGGCGACCTACGAGCAGTACTTC. As protein: CASSFGREATYEQYF. The rearrangement links TRBV5-4 to TRBJ2-7, with 8 bases identical to TRBD2. Germline V gene lookup returns CDR1 SGHNT and CDR2 YYREEE (reference sequence). The junction had 6 bases not matched to a gene; V was cut back by 2 bases and J by 2 bases. The CDR3 is 15 amino acids.

This chain links TRBV7-6 with TRBJ2-3; 11 bases map to TRBD2. The CDR3 has 17 amino acids. The V segment lost 5 bases and the J segment 9 bases; nucleotides outside the gene matches: 16. Per the germline V gene, CDR1 is SGHVS and CDR2 is FNYEAQ. CDR3 nucleotides: TGTGCCAGCAGCCTCGGGACTAGCGGTCCTCTTCCTGGAACGCAGTATTTT. This encodes CASSLGTSGPLPGTQYF.

The rearrangement joins TRBV29-1 to TRBJ2-7; 11 bases line up with TRBD1. The CDR3 loop spans 11 amino acids. The J segment lost 6 bases and the V segment lost 7 bases, leaving 2 bases of the junction unmatched. CDR1 SQVTM and CDR2 ANQGSEA come from the germline V gene. CDR3 bases: TGCAGCGGCGGGACAGGGGGCGAGCAGTACTTC. Its translation: CSGGTGGEQYF.

The rearrangement links TRBV11-2 to TRBJ2-5; 9 bases are a match to TRBD2. Germline trimming cut 5 bases from V and 5 bases from J; bases unmatched to any gene: 12. CDR1 and CDR2 from the germline V gene are SGHAT and FQNNGV. CDR3 length equals 16 residues. CDR3 in DNA: TGTGCCAGCAGCCCAGGCGGCGGGAGGGCCGGGGAGACCCAGTACTTC. Its translation is CASSPGGGRAGETQYF.

With regard to this clone: Germline is not matched at one junction end, which may reflect a read error. The rearrangement links TRBV7-7 to TRBJ2-1; 7 positions match TRBD1. The CDR3 is made up of 12 amino acids. Germline V gene lookup returns CDR1 SSHAT and CDR2 FNYEAQ (reference sequence). The CDR3 spells CASSYRGHEQFF. DNA for the CDR3: TGTGCTAGCAGCTACAGGGGTCATGAGCAGTTCTTC.

This sequence joins TRBV27 and TRBJ2-3; 9 bases fit TRBD2. The ends lost 7 bases at V and 2 bases at J; junction bases unmatched: 7. CDR1 and CDR2 from the germline V gene are MNHEY and SMNVEV (reference sequence). The CDR3 length is 15 residues. CDR3 residues: CASNLGTSPTDTQYF. CDR3 bases: TGTGCCAGCAACCTCGGGACTAGCCCCACAGATACGCAGTATTTT.

This clone appeared a single time. The chain has TRBV7-9 and TRBJ1-1, with 7 bases identical to TRBD1. Germline V gives CDR1 SEHNR, CDR2 FQNEAQ (reference sequence). The J segment lost 4 bases and the V segment lost 1 base, leaving 6 bases of the junction unmatched. The CDR3 runs to 15 residues. CDR3 DNA sequence: TGTGCCAGCAGCTTAGAGACAGGGTGGAGCACTGAAGCTTTCTTT. It is translated as CASSLETGWSTEAFF. Filled out from reference TRBV7-9 and TRBJ1-1, the complete variable domain reads DTGVSQNPRHKITKRGQNVTFRCDPISEHNRLYWYRQTLGQGPEFLTYFQNEAQLEKSRLLSDRFSAERPKGSFSTLEIQRTEQGDSAMYLCASSLETGWSTEAFFGQGTRLTVV.

This clone was found a few times. The CDR3 DNA reads as TGTGCCAGCAGTTCCCAGGACACAGATACGCAGTATTTT. This codes for CASSSQDTDTQYF. The J gene is TRBJ2-3, the V gene TRBV6-5; unclear D gene. The germline V gene has CDR1 MNHEY and CDR2 SVGAGI. The CDR3 totals 13 residues. Trimming took 4 bases from V and 2 from J, leaving 7 bases between them.

This rearrangement joins TRBV6-6 to TRBJ2-7, with 12 bases fitting TRBD1. This CDR3 has 16 residues. From germline, CDR1 is MNHNY and CDR2 SVGAGI (reference sequence). The J segment lost 7 bases and the V segment lost 0 bases, leaving 7 bases of the junction unmatched. CDR3 region: CASSYSQGQGAREQYF. Written as DNA, the CDR3 is TGTGCCAGCAGTTACTCACAGGGACAGGGGGCTCGGGAGCAGTACTTC.

The rearrangement links TRBV5-1 to TRBJ1-2, with D possibly matching TRBD1 (5 bases). In germline, CDR1 is SGHRS, CDR2 YFSETQ. Trimming removed 0 bases at V and 0 bases at J, with 9 bases between. CDR3 size: 15 residues. CDR3 coding DNA: TGCGCCAGCAGCTTGGGACAGCCAGCTAACTATGGCTACACCTTC. Its translation: CASSLGQPANYGYTF.

The sample holds one count of this clone. The chain combines TRBV7-2 with TRBJ2-3; D possibly corresponds to TRBD1 (5 bases). Deletions cut 5 bases from V and 9 bases from J, with 15 bases between. CDR1 SGHTA and CDR2 FQGNSA come from the germline V gene. The CDR3 is 13 residues long. CDR3 residues: CASSEGELGTQYF. The CDR3 bases are TGTGCCAGCAGCGAAGGGGAACTCGGGACGCAGTATTTT.